These 24 T cell receptor beta chains came from one sample sequenced in a study of cytomegalovirus exposure and HLA in healthy donors. The PCR was carried out with 60 Vbeta primers and 13 Jbeta primers. Using immunoSEQ multiplex PCR, the repertoire was profiled, and TCRdb retains in-frame clones only, with some absent. The sample has fewer than 250,000 clones; roughly 81% are singletons. The sequencing sample was made of PBMCs. These receptors were obtained from a woman aged 30 to 39 in good health and CMV-seropositive.

V and J are TRBV6-6 and TRBJ1-1, with D tentatively TRBD1 (5 bases). Germline CDR1 MNHNY, CDR2 SVGAGI (reference sequence). Trimming removed 0 bases at V and 7 bases at J, with 12 bases between. The CDR3 extends over 14 amino acids. The CDR3 sequence is CASSYSGAGNEAFF. CDR3 DNA: TGTGCCAGCAGTTACTCTGGGGCAGGGAATGAAGCTTTCTTT.

This clone showed up just a few times. The V gene is TRBV28, the J gene TRBJ2-7, with D possibly TRBD1 on 6 matching bases. V was trimmed by 8 bases and J by 0 bases, leaving 11 bases between them. The CDR3 consists of 13 residues. Germline V gene data show CDR1 as MDHEN and CDR2 as SYDVKM. CDR3 in amino acids: CASYGQPSYEQYF. Here the CDR3 DNA reads TGTGCCAGCTACGGACAGCCCTCCTACGAGCAGTACTTC. Full variable domain (outside the CDR3, taken from reference TRBV28 and TRBJ2-7): DVKVTQSSRYLVKRTGEKVFLECVQDMDHENMFWYRQDPGLGLRLIYFSYDVKMKEKGDIPEGYSVSREKKERFSLILESASTNQTSMYLCASYGQPSYEQYFGPGTRLTVT.

This clone was observed a few times. In DNA form, the CDR3 reads TGTGCCAGCAGCCAAGAACCGGGAGGGTACACTGAAGCTTTCTTT. Protein: CASSQEPGGYTEAFF. The J gene is TRBJ1-1, the V gene TRBV4-2; no definite D call. Trimming shortened V by 0 bases and J by 3 bases, and 11 bases separated the two germline ends. The germline V gene has CDR1 LGHNA and CDR2 YNFKEQ. This CDR3 comprises 15 residues.

This chain uses TRBV11-2 with TRBJ2-5; 8 bases align to TRBD2. The junction had 11 bases not matched to a gene; V was cut back by 4 bases and J by 4 bases. The CDR3 extends over 16 amino acids. Germline V gene sequence: CDR1 SGHAT, CDR2 FQNNGV. The CDR3 is CASSYLPSGSGETQYF. The CDR3 region has the DNA TGTGCCAGCAGCTACCTTCCCAGCGGGAGTGGAGAGACCCAGTACTTC. Looking up the rest from reference TRBV11-2 and TRBJ2-5 gives the full variable domain: EAGVAQSPRYKIIEKRQSVAFWCNPISGHATLYWYQQILGQGPKLLIQFQNNGVVDDSQLPKDRFSAERLKGVDSTLKIQPAKLEDSAVYLCASSYLPSGSGETQYFGPGTRLLVL.

Only a few counts were recorded for this clone. The gene calls are TRBV14 and TRBJ2-7; 8 bases match TRBD2. The CDR3 sequence is 15 residues long. V was pared by 1 base and J by 3 bases, with 5 bases of the junction left unmatched. Per the germline V gene, CDR1 is SGHDN and CDR2 is FVKESK. CDR3 nucleotides: TGTGCCAGCAGCCAAGGACTAGCGTACAACTACGAGCAGTACTTC. Protein: CASSQGLAYNYEQYF.

This sequence joins TRBV10-3 and TRBJ1-5, with no clear D. V dropped 5 bases and J dropped 6 bases, with 11 bases sitting between them. This CDR3 is built from 13 residues. The germline V gene has CDR1 ENHRY and CDR2 SYGVKD. CDR3 bases: TGTGCCATCAGTCCTCAGGCGCTTCAGCCCCAGCATTTT. Amino acids: CAISPQALQPQHF.

This chain uses TRBV28 with TRBJ2-2; the D gene is possibly TRBD1 (6 bases). This CDR3 comprises 15 residues. With 6 bases removed from V and 5 bases from J, the gap between germline ends came to 16 bases. Germline-derived CDR1 and CDR2 are MDHEN and SYDVKM. CDR3 region: CASSPTGFATGELFF. In nucleotides, the CDR3 is TGTGCCAGCAGCCCAACAGGGTTCGCGACCGGGGAGCTGTTTTTT.

CDR3 sequence (DNA): TGCGCCAGCCTTGGGGGGAGGGGACGGGAAAAACTGTTTTTT. Translation: CASLGGRGREKLFF. The V call is TRBV10-1, the J call TRBJ1-4; D is possibly TRBD1 (5 bases). Per the germline V gene, CDR1 is WNHNN and CDR2 is SYGVQD (reference sequence). Trimming stripped 8 bases from V and 8 bases from J, with 18 bases between. The CDR3 consists of 14 residues.

The V call is TRBV7-9, the J call TRBJ2-5, with TRBD2 as a possible D gene (6 bases). The V end was cut by 1 base, the J end by 3 bases, with 12 bases between. The CDR3 is made up of 15 amino acids. Germline CDR1 is SEHNR and CDR2 is FQNEAQ (reference sequence). CDR3 region: CASSLGGAGEETQYF. CDR3 nucleotide sequence: TGTGCCAGCAGCTTAGGCGGGGCCGGCGAAGAGACCCAGTACTTC.

This chain joins TRBV7-2 and TRBJ2-1; unclear D gene. This CDR3 comprises 15 residues. Germline V gene sequence: CDR1 SGHTA, CDR2 FQGNSA. Trimming stripped 5 bases from V and 0 bases from J, with 11 bases between. The CDR3 nucleotides are TGTGCCAGCAGCACAACACAACGCTCCTACAATGAGCAGTTCTTC. Translation: CASSTTQRSYNEQFF.

This clone was detected only a few times. The chain combines TRBV9 with TRBJ2-3, with no clear D. Trimming took 3 bases from V and 9 from J, leaving 5 bases between them. Germline loops: CDR1 SGDLS, CDR2 YYNGEE. The CDR3 spans 10 residues. CDR3 sequence reads: CASSDKTQYF. The CDR3 nucleotides read TGTGCCAGCAGCGATAAAACGCAGTATTTT.

V gene TRBV5-4 combines with J gene TRBJ2-3; a possible D gene is TRBD2 (5 bases). The germline gives CDR1 SGHNT, CDR2 YYREEE (reference sequence). Trimming shortened V by 4 bases and J by 0 bases, and 15 bases separated the two germline ends. CDR3 length equals 16 residues. Here the CDR3 reads CASSPQAVTSTDTQYF. CDR3 bases: TGTGCCAGCAGCCCGCAAGCGGTTACTAGCACAGATACGCAGTATTTT.

The chain links TRBV6-4 to TRBJ1-2; 8 bases are shared with TRBD1. The CDR3 length is 16 residues. Looked up from germline, CDR1 is MRHNA and CDR2 is SNTAGT. V trimming: 4 bases; J trimming: 6 bases; junction bases outside the gene matches: 13. CDR3 sequence reads: CASSGPSDRGRNGYTF. Written as DNA, the CDR3 is TGTGCCAGCAGTGGTCCCTCTGACAGGGGAAGGAATGGCTACACCTTC.

The rearrangement links TRBV7-9 to TRBJ2-5, with 8 bases lining up with TRBD2. CDR1 is SEHNR, CDR2 FQNEAQ, per germline (reference sequence). The CDR3 consists of 16 residues. V dropped 4 bases and J dropped 5; count of bases not matched to a gene: 12. CDR3: CASSWAETSAPETQYF. In nucleotides, the CDR3 is TGTGCCAGCAGCTGGGCCGAGACTAGCGCCCCGGAGACCCAGTACTTC.

This chain uses TRBV11-2 with TRBJ2-7; a weak D match, TRBD1 (5 bases). Trimming stripped 1 base from V and 5 bases from J, with 12 bases between. The CDR3 spans 14 residues. Germline V gene lookup returns CDR1 SGHAT and CDR2 FQNNGV. CDR3: CASSLAWGSDEQYF. CDR3 bases: TGTGCCAGCAGCTTAGCTTGGGGCAGCGACGAGCAGTACTTC.

The chain employs TRBV5-4 and TRBJ1-1; TRBD1 agrees at 9 bases. The CDR3 has 14 residues. The germline V gene has CDR1 SGHNT and CDR2 YYREEE (reference sequence). V shed 0 bases, J shed 4 bases, and the junction held 1 base outside the gene matches. The CDR3 is CASSLGQGGTEAFF. Written as DNA, the CDR3 is TGTGCCAGCAGCTTGGGACAGGGGGGCACTGAAGCTTTCTTT.

V is TRBV27 and J is TRBJ2-5; 7 bases match TRBD1. The J call may be mistaken, given a closer DNA end match to TRBJ2-7. The CDR3 runs to 13 residues. Germline lookup yields CDR1 MNHEY and CDR2 SMNVEV (reference sequence). In DNA form, the CDR3 reads TGTGCCAGCAGTTTGGGGACAGCCTACGAGCAGTACTTC. This translates into CASSLGTAYEQYF.

This clone is a singleton in its sample. The chain employs TRBV11-3 and TRBJ2-2, with 7 bases aligning to TRBD2. Germline trimming cut 8 bases from V and 4 bases from J; bases unmatched to any gene: 4. Germline V gene sequence: CDR1 SGHNT, CDR2 YENEEA. The CDR3 covers 13 residues. CDR3 nucleotides: TGTGCCAGCGCTACTAGCGCCACCGGGGAGCTGTTTTTT. Translating gives CASATSATGELFF.

The V call is TRBV19, the J call TRBJ2-5; 10 bases are a match to TRBD1. V lost 3 bases, J lost 3 bases, and 10 bases stayed unmatched. This CDR3 region has 17 residues. Per the germline V gene, CDR1 is LNHDA and CDR2 is SQIVND (reference sequence). The DNA for the CDR3 is TGTGCCAGTAGTATTGACGGTTCGGGGACAGGGGAAGAGACCCAGTACTTC. Encoded protein: CASSIDGSGTGEETQYF.

This chain joins TRBV11-3 and TRBJ2-5; 8 nucleotides line up with TRBD2. The V and J ends lost 0 bases and 5 bases, in that order; junction bases with no gene match: 2. Germline CDR1 and CDR2: SGHNT and YENEEA. The CDR3 contains 14 residues. CDR3 coding DNA: TGTGCCAGCAGCTTAGATCCTAGCGGGGAGACCCAGTACTTC. This sequence encodes CASSLDPSGETQYF. Variable domain in full (rest from reference TRBV11-3 and TRBJ2-5): EAGVVQSPRYKIIEKKQPVAFWCNPISGHNTLYWYLQNLGQGPELLIRYENEEAVDDSQLPKDRFSAERLKGVDSTLKIQPAELGDSAVYLCASSLDPSGETQYFGPGTRLLVL.

The chain uses TRBV27 and TRBJ2-3; 7 bases align to TRBD1. V lost 6 bases, J lost 6 bases, and 6 bases stayed unmatched. CDR1 and CDR2 from the germline V gene are MNHEY and SMNVEV (reference sequence). The CDR3 consists of 13 residues. CDR3 amino acids: CASRTGPKDTQYF. The CDR3, as DNA: TGTGCCAGCAGGACAGGGCCAAAGGATACGCAGTATTTT.

The V gene is TRBV7-2, the J gene TRBJ2-2, with 9 nucleotides matching TRBD2. V gave up 5 bases and J gave up 4 bases; unmatched junction bases: 8. The CDR3 runs to 16 residues. Germline V gene data show CDR1 as SGHTA and CDR2 as FQGNSA. The CDR3 region is CASSRSSGAGTGELFF. CDR3 coding DNA: TGTGCCAGCAGCCGATCTAGCGGGGCGGGCACCGGGGAGCTGTTTTTT.

V and J are TRBV7-9 and TRBJ2-6, with 7 bases lining up with TRBD1. CDR1 is SEHNR, CDR2 FQNEAQ, per germline (reference sequence). V lost 4 bases, J lost 0 bases, and 12 bases stayed unmatched. This CDR3 comprises 19 residues. The CDR3 region is CASSSQDRRTFSGANVLTF. CDR3 bases: TGTGCCAGCAGCTCGCAGGACAGGCGAACGTTCTCTGGGGCCAACGTCCTGACTTTC.

The rearrangement joins TRBV4-2 to TRBJ2-3; 9 bases align to TRBD2. The V gene's germline CDR1 is LGHNA and CDR2 YNFKEQ. The CDR3 consists of 15 residues. The junction had 6 bases not matched to a gene; V was cut back by 5 bases and J by 3 bases. In nucleotides, the CDR3 is TGTGCCAGCAGCTCCCGGACTAGCGAGACAGATACGCAGTATTTT. Protein: CASSSRTSETDTQYF.